This T cell receptor beta chain was recovered during a study of vaccination effects on CD4 cells after COVID-19. Study summary: A few convalescent patients gave samples early and late after vaccination. The median interval between the second dose and post-vaccine sampling was 72 days. Wells of roughly 2.1 million PBMC each were grown with 8.5 to 10 IU/ml IL-2 and roughly 9.9 ug/ml peptides. General study findings and limits: There was marked clonal contraction among infection- and vaccine-induced clones late after vaccination.

TCRdb keeps only in-frame clones here, not all; method: immunoSEQ multiplex PCR. Of 30,000 to 35,000 clones in the sample, around 80% were seen once. About this clone itself: Its antigen is as yet unknown.

Cultured cells yielded isolated CD4+ T cells after 10 to 11 days. By PCR, the person was confirmed to have had SARS-CoV-2 infection between March and December 2020. All study participants received two doses of BNT162b2 or mRNA-1273 vaccine. The CDR3 runs to 15 residues. The germline gives CDR1 MNHNY, CDR2 SVGAGI (reference sequence). Trimming took 4 bases from V and 3 from J; bases not matched to a gene: 5. The sample in question was CD4+ T cells from PBMCs cultured without peptide, obtained after COVID-19 vaccination. This receptor was taken from a human donor who had a prior SARS-CoV-2 infection. The chain couples TRBV6-6 to TRBJ1-3; 8 bases agree with TRBD1. As DNA, the CDR3 is TGTGCCAGCAGTTCCCGACAGGGGTTTGGAAACACCATATATTTT. Protein sequence: CASSSRQGFGNTIYF.